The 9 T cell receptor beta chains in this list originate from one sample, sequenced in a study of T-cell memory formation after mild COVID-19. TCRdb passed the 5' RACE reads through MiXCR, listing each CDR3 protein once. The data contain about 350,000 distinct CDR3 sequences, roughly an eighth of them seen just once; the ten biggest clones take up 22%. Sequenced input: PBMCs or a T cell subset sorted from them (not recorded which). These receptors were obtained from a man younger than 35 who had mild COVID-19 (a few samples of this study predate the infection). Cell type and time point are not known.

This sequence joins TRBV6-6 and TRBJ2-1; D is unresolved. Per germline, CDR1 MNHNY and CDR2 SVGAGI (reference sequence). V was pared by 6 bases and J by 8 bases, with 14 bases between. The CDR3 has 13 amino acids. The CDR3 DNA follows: TGTGCCAGCAGCTCCCCCCTATTTCATGAGCAGTTCTTC. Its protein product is CASSSPLFHEQFF.

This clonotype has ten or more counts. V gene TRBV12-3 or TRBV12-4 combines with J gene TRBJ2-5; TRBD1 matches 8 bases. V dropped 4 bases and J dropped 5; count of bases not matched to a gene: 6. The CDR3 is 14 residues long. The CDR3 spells CASSSWTGSETQYF. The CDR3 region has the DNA TGTGCCAGCAGTTCATGGACAGGGAGTGAGACCCAGTACTTC.

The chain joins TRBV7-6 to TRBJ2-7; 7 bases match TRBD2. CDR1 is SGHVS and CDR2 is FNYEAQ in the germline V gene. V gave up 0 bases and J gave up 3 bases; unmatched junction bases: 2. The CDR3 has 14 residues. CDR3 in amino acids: CASSLAASGYEQYV. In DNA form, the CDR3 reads TGTGCCAGCAGCTTAGCGGCTAGCGGCTACGAGCAGTACGTC.

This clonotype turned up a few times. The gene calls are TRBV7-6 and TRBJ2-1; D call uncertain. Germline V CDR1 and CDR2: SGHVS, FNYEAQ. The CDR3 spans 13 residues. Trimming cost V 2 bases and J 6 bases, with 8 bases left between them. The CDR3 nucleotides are TGTGCCAGCAGCTTATATGCGGTCAATGAGCAGTTCTTC. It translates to CASSLYAVNEQFF.

CDR3 bases: TGTGCCAGCAGTTACTCTTCCGGAACCTACGAGCAGTACGTC. This translates into CASSYSSGTYEQYV. This sequence joins TRBV6-5 and TRBJ2-7; no definite D call. V lost 0 bases, J lost 2 bases, and 8 bases lay in between. Germline V gene data show CDR1 as MNHEY and CDR2 as SVGAGI. The CDR3 totals 14 residues.

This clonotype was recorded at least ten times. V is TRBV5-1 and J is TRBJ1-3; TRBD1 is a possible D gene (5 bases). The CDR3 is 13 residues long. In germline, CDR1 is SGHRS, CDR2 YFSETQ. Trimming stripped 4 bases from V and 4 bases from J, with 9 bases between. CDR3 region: CASSQGAGNTIYF. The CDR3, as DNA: TGCGCCAGCAGCCAGGGAGCGGGAAACACCATATATTTT.

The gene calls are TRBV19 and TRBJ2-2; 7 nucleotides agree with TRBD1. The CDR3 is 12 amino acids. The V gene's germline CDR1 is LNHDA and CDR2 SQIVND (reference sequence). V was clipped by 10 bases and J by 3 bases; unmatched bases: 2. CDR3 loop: CATTGDTGELFF. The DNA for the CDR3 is TGTGCCACAACAGGGGACACCGGGGAGCTGTTTTTT.

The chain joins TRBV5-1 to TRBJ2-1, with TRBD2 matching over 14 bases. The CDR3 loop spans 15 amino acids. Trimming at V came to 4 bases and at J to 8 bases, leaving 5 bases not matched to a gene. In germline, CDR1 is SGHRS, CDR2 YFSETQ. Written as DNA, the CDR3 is TGCGCCAGCAGCCTGGGACTAGCGGGGGATGATGAGCAGTTCTTC. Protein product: CASSLGLAGDDEQFF.

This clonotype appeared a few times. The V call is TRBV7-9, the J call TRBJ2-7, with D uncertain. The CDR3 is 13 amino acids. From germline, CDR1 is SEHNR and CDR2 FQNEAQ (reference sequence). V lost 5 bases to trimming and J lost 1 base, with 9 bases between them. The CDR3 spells CASSPISSYEQYV. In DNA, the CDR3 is TGTGCCAGCAGCCCCATATCGTCCTACGAGCAGTACGTC.